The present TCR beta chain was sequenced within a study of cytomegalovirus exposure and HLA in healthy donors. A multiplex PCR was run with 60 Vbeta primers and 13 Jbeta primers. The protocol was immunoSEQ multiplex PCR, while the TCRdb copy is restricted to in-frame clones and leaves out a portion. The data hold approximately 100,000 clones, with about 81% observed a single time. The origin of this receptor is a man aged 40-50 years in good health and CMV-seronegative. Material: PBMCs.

Here the CDR3 reads CASSYQGLNTEAFF. The DNA for the CDR3 is TGTGCCAGCAGCTATCAGGGTTTGAACACTGAAGCTTTCTTT. The chain has TRBV7-8 and TRBJ1-1; the D gene is possibly TRBD1 (5 bases). CDR1 is SGHVS, CDR2 FQNEAQ, per germline. The CDR3 is 14 amino acids. The V end lost 4 bases, the J end lost 0 bases, and 9 bases lay between the germline ends.